The 7 T cell receptor beta chains given below trace back to one sample, sequenced in a study of blood T cell repertoires in COVID-19. Measured with immunoSEQ multiplex PCR; TCRdb has only the in-frame clones, and not every one. The sample has hundreds of thousands of clones, around four fifths seen once. The sample comprised peripheral blood. The receptors were gathered from a man at least 80 years old with acute or convalescent COVID-19.

The chain recombines TRBV29-1 with TRBJ2-3, with D possibly being TRBD2 (7 bases). The CDR3 covers 14 residues. CDR1 is SQVTM, CDR2 ANQGSEA, per germline. V lost 6 bases, J lost 4 bases, and 17 bases lay in between. The CDR3 reads CSVEGGRRSDTQYF. CDR3 in DNA: TGCAGCGTGGAGGGGGGGAGAAGGTCAGATACGCAGTATTTT.

The chain joins TRBV21-1 to TRBJ2-2; the table's D call of TRBD1 was not tested on the DNA. TRBV21-1 counts as a pseudogene. This CDR3 comprises 13 residues. The CDR3 loop is CASASQDTGELFF. CDR3 sequence (DNA): TGTGCCTCGGCCAGTCAGGACACCGGGGAGCTGTTTTTT.

The chain joins TRBV10-3 to TRBJ1-5, with 8 bases aligning to TRBD1. Per the germline V gene, CDR1 is ENHRY and CDR2 is SYGVKD. The CDR3 has 17 amino acids. With V trimmed by 3 bases and J by 3 bases, 10 bases remained unmatched. CDR3 in DNA: TGTGCCATCAGTGACCCCCGGACAGGGATTACCAATCAGCCCCAGCATTTT. Translating gives CAISDPRTGITNQPQHF.

The J gene is TRBJ1-5, the V gene TRBV7-2; D not certain. This CDR3 spans 13 amino acids. The V and J ends lost 5 bases and 7 bases respectively, with 12 bases between them. Germline CDR1 reads SGHTA; CDR2 reads FQGNSA. This CDR3 is CASSALSGQPQHF. CDR3 DNA sequence: TGTGCCAGCAGCGCCCTCTCGGGGCAGCCCCAGCATTTT.

The gene calls are TRBV6-8 and TRBJ2-7; 8 nucleotides agree with TRBD2. Germline V gene lookup returns CDR1 MNHGY and CDR2 SAAAGT. The CDR3 extends over 13 amino acids. With 6 bases clipped from V and 3 bases from J, the junction kept 4 bases outside the gene matches. CDR3 coding DNA: TGTGCCAGCAGCCAGCGGGGGAACTACGAGCAGTACTTC. Residues: CASSQRGNYEQYF.

This clone was seen only once. This chain joins TRBV19 and TRBJ2-5; a weak D match, TRBD1 (7 bases). This CDR3 is 17 amino acids long. V lost 5 bases to trimming and J lost 2 bases, with 21 bases between them. Germline CDR1 LNHDA, CDR2 SQIVND (reference sequence). CDR3 loop: CASSPIGGGGAQETQYF. The CDR3 DNA is TGTGCCAGTAGTCCGATCGGAGGGGGCGGGGCTCAAGAGACCCAGTACTTC.

The V and J genes are TRBV25-1 and TRBJ1-2; 7 bases are shared with TRBD1. CDR3 length: 15 amino acids. V was clipped by 6 bases and J by 1 base; unmatched bases: 8. Germline values: CDR1 MGHDK, CDR2 SYGVNS. The CDR3 DNA reads as TGTGCCAGCAGACCGACAGGGCGGAGTAACTATGGCTACACCTTC. This codes for CASRPTGRSNYGYTF.